This T cell receptor beta chain was sequenced during a study of blood T cell repertoires in COVID-19. The wider study: PBMCs, B-cell-depleted T cells, or T cells provided the cDNA or gDNA that made up the material.

In the original processing: Estimates of nucleated cell counts were drawn from the amplification of reference gene primers. Produced via immunoSEQ multiplex PCR; TCRdb's table is partial and in-frame only. V, J and clone size are those of that table, while D and trimming were read from the DNA. This sample has over 200,000 clones, with 83% found just once. This CDR3 has 15 residues. Trimming stripped 4 bases from V and 4 bases from J, with 17 bases between. Germline V gene lookup returns CDR1 ENHRY and CDR2 SYGVKD. The source is a man older than 75 with acute or convalescent COVID-19. The chain uses TRBV10-3 and TRBJ2-7; perhaps TRBD2 as D (6 bases). Material for sequencing was peripheral blood. The CDR3 reads CAISVAERERYEQYF. For the CDR3, the DNA is TGTGCCATCAGTGTAGCTGAACGGGAGAGGTACGAGCAGTACTTC.